This T cell receptor beta chain originates from a study of T cells in localized non-small cell lung cancer. General study results and limits: Elevated circulating T cell density in blood was associated with longer overall survival. Detection in adjacent lung was observed for a median roughly 55 of the top 100 tumor clones. Uninvolved adjacent lung, not tumor, had the highest T cell clonality. It remains possible that heterogeneity exists, since only one tumor region was sequenced.

V was trimmed by 3 bases and J by 3 bases, leaving 8 bases between them. Germline V lookup: CDR1 LNHDA, CDR2 SQIVND (reference sequence). This CDR3 contains 13 residues. In regard to this clone: Its antigen is not identified.

Generated by immunoSEQ multiplex PCR, the TCRdb table keeps only in-frame clones and is missing some. The table records around 140,000 clones, about 89% of them present only once. This sequence joins TRBV19 and TRBJ1-1; D unresolved. The clonotype originates from a female donor older than 55 with stage I lung adenocarcinoma. This specimen was peripheral blood, taken before any cancer treatment. The CDR3 nucleotides read TGTGCCAGTAGTATTAATGGGGACACTGAAGCTTTCTTT. Amino acid sequence: CASSINGDTEAFF. Together with reference TRBV19 and TRBJ1-1, the CDR3 gives the full variable domain: DGGITQSPKYLFRKEGQNVTLSCEQNLNHDAMYWYRQDPGQGLRLIYYSQIVNDFQKGDIAEGYSVSREKKESFPLTVTSAQKNPTAFYLCASSINGDTEAFFGQGTRLTVV.